This T cell receptor beta chain came from a study of T-cell reconstitution after alpha-beta-depleted transplantation in children. This clonotype has ten or more counts. Its matching antigen is unknown. Overall study results and limits: Recipient T cells and thymic progenitors that survived were the source of the high TCRbeta diversity seen at day 60 in some patients.

Researchers prepared the TCRbeta library using unique molecular identifiers, the study reports. TCRdb used MiXCR to reprocess the PCR reads, holding one entry per CDR3 protein. Here the sample spans almost 500,000 distinct CDR3 sequences, 10% being singletons. The sample in question was PBMCs, obtained before TCRalphabeta/CD19-depleted stem cell transplant. The sequence came from a child younger than 10 with inherited bone marrow failure, due to receive a stem cell transplant.

The CDR3 DNA reads TGCAGTGCTAGAGAAGGGGTCGGGAGATACGAGCAGTACTTC. It specifies CSAREGVGRYEQYF. This chain uses TRBV20-1 with TRBJ2-7; a weak D match, TRBD2 (6 bases). The CDR3 runs 14 residues. Germline V gene data show CDR1 as DFQATT and CDR2 as SNEGSKA (reference sequence). Trimming left V 0 bases short and J 4 bases short, with 13 bases between.